Described below is a single TCR beta chain sequence and its context. Naive CD8 cells comprised CD45RO-negative, CCR7-positively selected cells, excluding terminally differentiated effector memory CD45RA+ cells. This sample was included in a study of shared clonotypes between healthy human individuals. Germline CDR1 and CDR2: MDHEN and SYDVKM. V lost 5 bases, J lost 5 bases, and 12 bases stayed unmatched. The CDR3 consists of 17 residues. The material for each subset, its genomic DNA, was split evenly across several immunoSEQ plates. The table came from immunoSEQ multiplex PCR; TCRdb's copy has only in-frame clones and leaves some out. The sample includes around 600,000 clones, approximately 95% of them seen just once.

The receptor was isolated from a woman aged 30 to 39 in good health. Sequencing was carried out using naive CD8+ T cells sorted from blood. This sequence joins TRBV28 and TRBJ2-2; TRBD2 aligns across 9 bases. CDR3 nucleotide sequence: TGTGCCAGCAGTCCCAGGACTAGCGTGTTTAATACCGGGGAGCTGTTTTTT. As protein: CASSPRTSVFNTGELFF. Combining the CDR3 with reference TRBV28 and TRBJ2-2 gives the whole variable domain DVKVTQSSRYLVKRTGEKVFLECVQDMDHENMFWYRQDPGLGLRLIYFSYDVKMKEKGDIPEGYSVSREKKERFSLILESASTNQTSMYLCASSPRTSVFNTGELFFGEGSRLTVL.